Sequencing of this TCR beta chain was carried out in a study of T cell responses to AZD1222 COVID-19 vaccine. Study results and limitations: Sampling captured repertoires only after the peak T cell response. Among the donors, most were white British and more were female, and clonal diversity was possibly underestimated. Regions left unmutated in variants are reportedly the target of nearly half of spike-specific TCRs. CD4 TCRs covered the whole spike, strongest at regions 160-218 and 743-854.

Clones were sequenced by immunoSEQ multiplex PCR, and TCRdb holds only the in-frame ones, with some missing. The sample lists approximately 150,000 clones, approximately 85% occurring once. The CDR3 runs to 13 residues. Germline CDR1 SGHNT, CDR2 YYREEE (reference sequence). Losses at the gene ends were 4 bases for V and 3 bases for J; bases not matched to a gene: 1. For this clone: The antigen is undetermined.

This clonotype was sampled from an adult who received the MenACWY meningococcal vaccine as a control. The genes are TRBV5-4 and TRBJ2-1; 7 positions agree with TRBD2. The starting material was peripheral blood, obtained 28 days after the second dose of the MenACWY control vaccine. The CDR3 DNA sequence: TGTGCCAGCAGCCGGGACTACTACAATGAGCAGTTCTTC. Its protein product is CASSRDYYNEQFF.